The 6 T cell receptor beta chains reported below all come from one sample, sequenced in a study of T-cell reconstitution after alpha-beta-depleted transplantation in children. TCRbeta library construction was performed incorporating unique molecular identifiers. Each CDR3 protein is one row after TCRdb ran MiXCR on the PCR reads. Of approximately 1,000,000 distinct CDR3 sequences in the sample, roughly 29% are singletons; the top ten hold roughly 31%. Sequencing was performed on PBMCs, mostly from graft donor cells, taken 360 days after TCRalphabeta/CD19-depleted stem cell transplant. The source of these receptors is a boy younger than two who had a stem cell transplant for SCID, so the T cells may come from the graft donor.

In this sample, this clonotype turned up a few times. This chain joins TRBV7-3 and TRBJ2-3; D may correspond to TRBD1 or TRBD2 (5 bases each). Trimming shortened V by 4 bases and J by 6 bases, and 11 bases separated the two germline ends. Germline-derived CDR1 and CDR2 are SGHTA and FQGTGA. CDR3 length: 13 amino acids. The chain's CDR3 is CASSSDWGDTQYF. CDR3 sequence (DNA): TGTGCCAGCAGCTCCGATTGGGGGGATACGCAGTATTTT. Drawing the rest from reference TRBV7-3 and TRBJ2-3, the complete variable domain is GAGVSQTPSNKVTEKGKYVELRCDPISGHTALYWYRQSLGQGPEFLIYFQGTGAADDSGLPNDRFFAVRPEGSVSTLKIQRTERGDSAVYLCASSSDWGDTQYFGPGTRLTVL.

The chain carries TRBV5-1 and TRBJ2-5, with D possibly TRBD1 on 6 matching bases. Trimming took off 3 bases at V and 3 bases at J, with 15 bases between the two ends. Germline-derived CDR1 and CDR2 are SGHRS and YFSETQ. CDR3 size: 15 residues. CDR3 in amino acids: CASSWGQRGKETQYF. In DNA, the CDR3 is TGCGCCAGCAGCTGGGGACAACGGGGCAAAGAGACCCAGTACTTC.

The chain combines TRBV20-1 with TRBJ1-5; the match to TRBD1 covers 8 bases. Looked up from germline, CDR1 is DFQATT and CDR2 is SNEGSKA (reference sequence). The CDR3 contains 16 residues. V shed 0 bases, J shed 7 bases, and the junction held 11 bases outside the gene matches. The CDR3, as DNA: TGCAGTGCTAGAGAAATAACAGGGGGTTTATGGCAGCCCCAGCATTTT. Protein sequence: CSAREITGGLWQPQHF.

Only a few counts were recorded for this clonotype. The chain couples TRBV6-4 to TRBJ2-3; tentatively, D is TRBD2 (6 bases). This CDR3 region has 13 residues. V lost 5 bases to trimming and J lost 8 bases, with 14 bases between them. CDR1 and CDR2 from the germline V gene are MRHNA and SNTAGT. The CDR3 nucleotides are TGTGCCAGCAGTCCGACTAGTGGGGGTACGCAGTATTTT. Protein product: CASSPTSGGTQYF.

The CDR3 bases are TGTGCCAGCAGCCCCGGGACAGTGGGGAATCAGCCCCAGCATTTT. As protein: CASSPGTVGNQPQHF. The chain joins TRBV12-3 or TRBV12-4 to TRBJ1-5, with 7 bases that match TRBD1. V trimming: 6 bases; J trimming: 4 bases; junction bases outside the gene matches: 9. This CDR3 contains 15 residues.

The chain carries TRBV20-1 and TRBJ2-1; TRBD1 aligns across 10 bases. From germline, CDR1 is DFQATT and CDR2 SNEGSKA (reference sequence). With V trimmed by 2 bases and J by 9 bases, 7 bases remained unmatched. The CDR3 sequence is 14 residues long. CDR3 amino acids: CSARPPWTGGEQFF. CDR3 in DNA: TGCAGTGCTAGACCTCCTTGGACAGGGGGTGAGCAGTTCTTC.